This T cell receptor beta chain was found in a study of OX40 agonist ivuxolimab in advanced cancers. Study background: Patients receiving dose escalation had hepatocellular carcinoma, melanoma, renal cell or head and neck cancer.

Assay used: immunoSEQ multiplex PCR; TCRdb lists only in-frame clones, some missing. This table holds 55,000 to 70,000 clones, 83% found once. V lost 0 bases, J lost 4 bases, and 6 bases stayed unmatched. CDR1 is SGHTA, CDR2 FQGNSA, per germline. This CDR3 region has 16 residues. This TCR was sampled from an adult with an advanced solid tumor such as melanoma, head and neck, liver or kidney cancer. The chain uses TRBV7-2 and TRBJ2-7, with 10 nucleotides matching TRBD1. The starting material was CD4+ or CD8+ T cells sorted from blood, obtained in a trial of the OX40 agonist ivuxolimab. The CDR3 loop is CASSLAGTGVRYEQYF. CDR3 nucleotides: TGTGCCAGCAGCTTAGCGGGGACAGGGGTAAGGTACGAGCAGTACTTC.